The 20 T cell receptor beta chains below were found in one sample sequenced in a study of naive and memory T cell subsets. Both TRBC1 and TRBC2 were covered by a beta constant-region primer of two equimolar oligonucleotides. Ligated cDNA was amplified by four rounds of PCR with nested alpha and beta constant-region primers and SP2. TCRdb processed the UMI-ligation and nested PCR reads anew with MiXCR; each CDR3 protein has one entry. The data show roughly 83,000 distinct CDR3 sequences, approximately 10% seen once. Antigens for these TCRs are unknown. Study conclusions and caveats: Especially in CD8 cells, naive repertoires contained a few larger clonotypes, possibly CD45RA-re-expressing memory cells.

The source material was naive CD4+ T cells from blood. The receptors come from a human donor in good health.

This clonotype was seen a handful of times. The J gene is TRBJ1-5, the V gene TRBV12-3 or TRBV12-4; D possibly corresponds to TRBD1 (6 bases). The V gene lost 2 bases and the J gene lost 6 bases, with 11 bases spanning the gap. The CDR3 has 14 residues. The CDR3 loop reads CASSLSSGAQPQHF. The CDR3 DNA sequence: TGTGCCAGCAGTTTATCGTCGGGGGCTCAGCCCCAGCATTTT.

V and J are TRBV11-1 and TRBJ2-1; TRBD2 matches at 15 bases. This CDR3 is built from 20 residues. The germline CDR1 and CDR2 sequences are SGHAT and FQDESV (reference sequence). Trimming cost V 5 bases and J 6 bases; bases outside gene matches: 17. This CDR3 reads CASSARTSGRAIVGVNEQFF. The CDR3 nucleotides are TGTGCCAGCAGCGCCAGGACTAGCGGGAGGGCCATTGTGGGTGTCAATGAGCAGTTCTTC. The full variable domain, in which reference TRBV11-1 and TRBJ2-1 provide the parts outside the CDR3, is EAEVAQSPRYKITEKSQAVAFWCDPISGHATLYWYRQILGQGPELLVQFQDESVVDDSQLPKDRFSAERLKGVDSTLKIQPAELGDSAMYLCASSARTSGRAIVGVNEQFFGPGTRLTVL.

CDR3 coding DNA: TGCAGTGCCACGCACCGGCCTAGCGGGACCAATCGGGACAATGAGCAGTTCTTC. Its translation is CSATHRPSGTNRDNEQFF. V is TRBV20-1 and J is TRBJ2-1, with 9 bases fitting TRBD2. The CDR3 is 18 residues long. J was trimmed by 5 bases and V by 6 bases; bases with no gene match: 20. Germline-derived CDR1 and CDR2 are DFQATT and SNEGSKA (reference sequence).

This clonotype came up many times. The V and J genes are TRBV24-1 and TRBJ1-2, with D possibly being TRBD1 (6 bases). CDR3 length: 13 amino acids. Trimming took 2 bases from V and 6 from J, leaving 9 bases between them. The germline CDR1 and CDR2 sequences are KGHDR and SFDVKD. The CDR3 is CATSDSQGNGYTF. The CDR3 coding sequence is TGTGCCACCAGTGATTCCCAGGGGAATGGCTACACCTTC.

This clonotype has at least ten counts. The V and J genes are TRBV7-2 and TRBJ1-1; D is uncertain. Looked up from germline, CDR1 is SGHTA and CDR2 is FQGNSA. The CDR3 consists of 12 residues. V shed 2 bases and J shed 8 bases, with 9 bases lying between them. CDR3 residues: CASSLPSSEAFF. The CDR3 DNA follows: TGTGCCAGCAGCTTACCTTCTTCGGAAGCTTTCTTT.

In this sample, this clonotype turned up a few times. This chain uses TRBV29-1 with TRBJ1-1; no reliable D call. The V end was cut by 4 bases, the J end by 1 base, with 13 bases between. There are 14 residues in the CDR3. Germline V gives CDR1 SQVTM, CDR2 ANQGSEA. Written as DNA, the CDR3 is TGCAGCGTTGTACTTCTTAATGCGAACACTGAAGCTTTCTTT. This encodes CSVVLLNANTEAFF.

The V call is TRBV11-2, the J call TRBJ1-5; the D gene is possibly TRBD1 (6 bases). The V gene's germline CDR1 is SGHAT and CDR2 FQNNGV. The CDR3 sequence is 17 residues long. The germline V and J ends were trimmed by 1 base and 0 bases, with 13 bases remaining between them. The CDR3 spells CASSLGAGGGSNQPQHF. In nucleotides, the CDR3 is TGTGCCAGCAGCTTAGGGGCTGGGGGCGGTAGCAATCAGCCCCAGCATTTT. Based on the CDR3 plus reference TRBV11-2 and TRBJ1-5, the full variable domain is EAGVAQSPRYKIIEKRQSVAFWCNPISGHATLYWYQQILGQGPKLLIQFQNNGVVDDSQLPKDRFSAERLKGVDSTLKIQPAKLEDSAVYLCASSLGAGGGSNQPQHFGDGTRLSIL.

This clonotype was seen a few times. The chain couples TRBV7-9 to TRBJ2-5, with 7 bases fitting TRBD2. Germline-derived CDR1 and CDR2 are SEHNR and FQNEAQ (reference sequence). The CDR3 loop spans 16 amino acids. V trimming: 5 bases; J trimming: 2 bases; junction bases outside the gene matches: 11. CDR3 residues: CASSRRGRAGQETQYF. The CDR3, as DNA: TGTGCCAGCAGCAGACGAGGGAGGGCGGGGCAAGAGACCCAGTACTTC.

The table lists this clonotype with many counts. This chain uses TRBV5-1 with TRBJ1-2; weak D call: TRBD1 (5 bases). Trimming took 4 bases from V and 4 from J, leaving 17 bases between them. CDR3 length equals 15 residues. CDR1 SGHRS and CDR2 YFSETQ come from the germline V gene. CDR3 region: CASSRGTGEPYGYTF. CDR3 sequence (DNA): TGCGCCAGCAGCAGGGGAACAGGAGAACCCTATGGCTACACCTTC.

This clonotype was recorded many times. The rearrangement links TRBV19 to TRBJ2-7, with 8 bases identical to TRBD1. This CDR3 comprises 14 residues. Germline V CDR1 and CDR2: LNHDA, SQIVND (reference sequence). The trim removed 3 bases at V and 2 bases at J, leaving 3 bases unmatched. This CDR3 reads CASSIGQGTYEQYF. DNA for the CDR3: TGTGCCAGTAGTATCGGACAGGGAACCTACGAGCAGTACTTC.

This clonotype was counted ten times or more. The DNA for the CDR3 is TGTGCCAGCGTGGGGGGCCCCCCCTACAATGAGCAGTTCTTC. Encoded protein: CASVGGPPYNEQFF. The chain carries TRBV28 and TRBJ2-1; the D gene could be TRBD1 or TRBD2 (6 bases each). The CDR3 covers 14 residues. Germline V gene data show CDR1 as MDHEN and CDR2 as SYDVKM. The ends were cut back, 8 bases at V and 2 bases at J, with 13 bases in the middle. The whole variable domain, remainder taken from reference TRBV28 and TRBJ2-1, is DVKVTQSSRYLVKRTGEKVFLECVQDMDHENMFWYRQDPGLGLRLIYFSYDVKMKEKGDIPEGYSVSREKKERFSLILESASTNQTSMYLCASVGGPPYNEQFFGPGTRLTVL.

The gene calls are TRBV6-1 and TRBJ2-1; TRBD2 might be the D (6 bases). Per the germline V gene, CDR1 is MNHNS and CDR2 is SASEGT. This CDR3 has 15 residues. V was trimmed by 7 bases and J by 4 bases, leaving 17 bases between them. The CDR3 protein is CASTEEGQSYNEQFF. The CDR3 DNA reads TGTGCCAGCACCGAGGAGGGGCAGAGTTACAATGAGCAGTTCTTC.

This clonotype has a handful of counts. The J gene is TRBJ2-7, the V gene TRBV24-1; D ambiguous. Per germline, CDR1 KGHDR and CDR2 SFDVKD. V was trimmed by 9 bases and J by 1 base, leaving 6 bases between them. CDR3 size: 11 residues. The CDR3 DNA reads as TGTGCCACCCAAGGGTCCTACGAGCAGTACTTC. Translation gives CATQGSYEQYF.

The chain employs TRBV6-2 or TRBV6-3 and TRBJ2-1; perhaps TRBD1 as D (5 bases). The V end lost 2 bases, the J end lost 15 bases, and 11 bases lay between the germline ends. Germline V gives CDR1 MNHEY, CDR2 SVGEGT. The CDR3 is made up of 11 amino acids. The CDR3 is CASSYRGAWFF. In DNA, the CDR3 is TGTGCCAGCAGTTACAGGGGTGCTTGGTTCTTC.

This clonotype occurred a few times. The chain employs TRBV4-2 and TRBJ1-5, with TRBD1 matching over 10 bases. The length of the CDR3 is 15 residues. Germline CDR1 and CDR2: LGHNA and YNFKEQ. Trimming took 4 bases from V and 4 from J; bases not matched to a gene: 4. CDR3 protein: CASSLRQGANQPQHF. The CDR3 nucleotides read TGTGCCAGCAGCCTACGACAGGGGGCGAATCAGCCCCAGCATTTT.

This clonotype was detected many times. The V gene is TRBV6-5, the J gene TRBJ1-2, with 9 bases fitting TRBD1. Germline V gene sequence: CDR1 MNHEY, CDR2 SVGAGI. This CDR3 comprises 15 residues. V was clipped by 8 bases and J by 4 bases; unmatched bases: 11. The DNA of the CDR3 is TGTGCCAGCGGCAGGGGGGGGACAGGGTCCTATGGCTACACCTTC. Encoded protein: CASGRGGTGSYGYTF.

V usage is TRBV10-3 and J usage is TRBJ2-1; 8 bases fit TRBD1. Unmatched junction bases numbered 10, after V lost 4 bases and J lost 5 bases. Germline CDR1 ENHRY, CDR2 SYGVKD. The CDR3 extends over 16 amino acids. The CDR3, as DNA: TGTGCCATCAGTGGGCAGACAGGGGCGAACCACAATGAGCAGTTCTTC. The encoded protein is CAISGQTGANHNEQFF.

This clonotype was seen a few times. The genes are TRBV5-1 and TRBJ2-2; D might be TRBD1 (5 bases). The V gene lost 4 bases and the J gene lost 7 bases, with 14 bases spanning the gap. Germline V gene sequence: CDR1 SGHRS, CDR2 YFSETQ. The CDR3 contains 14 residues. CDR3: CASSPGPANGELFF. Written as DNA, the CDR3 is TGCGCCAGCAGCCCAGGGCCCGCGAACGGGGAGCTGTTTTTT.

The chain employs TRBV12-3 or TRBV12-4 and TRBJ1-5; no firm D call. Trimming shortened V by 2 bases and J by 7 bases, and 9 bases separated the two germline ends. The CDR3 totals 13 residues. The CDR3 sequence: CASSLTEGQPQHF. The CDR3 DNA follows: TGTGCCAGCAGTTTAACGGAAGGGCAGCCCCAGCATTTT.

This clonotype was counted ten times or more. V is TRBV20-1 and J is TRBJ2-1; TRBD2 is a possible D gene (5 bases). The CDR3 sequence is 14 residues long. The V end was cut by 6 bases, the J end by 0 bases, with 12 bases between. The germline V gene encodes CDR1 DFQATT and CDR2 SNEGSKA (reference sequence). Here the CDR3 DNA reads TGCAGTGCCCCTTTGGGGAGCTCCTACAATGAGCAGTTCTTC. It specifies CSAPLGSSYNEQFF.